The 28 T cell receptor beta chains below all came from one sample that was sequenced in a study of T cells after yellow fever vaccination. TCRdb fed the 5' RACE reads into MiXCR, producing one record per CDR3 protein. The repertoire holds 300,000 to 350,000 distinct CDR3 sequences, with 8% to 9.5% as singletons. The starting material was PBMCs, obtained more than 35 days after the first yellow fever vaccination. These receptors were obtained from a man between 18 and 35 years old who received the YFV17D yellow fever vaccine.

The V call is TRBV2, the J call TRBJ1-2; no definite D call. The CDR3 runs to 17 residues. Germline V gene lookup returns CDR1 SNHLY and CDR2 FYNNEI. V lost 4 bases and J 7 bases, leaving 25 bases between the germline ends. CDR3 sequence: CASSVRRDTPSSGGYTF. DNA for the CDR3: TGTGCCAGCAGTGTACGCAGAGATACTCCTTCAAGTGGTGGCTACACCTTC.

This chain connects TRBV25-1 to TRBJ2-3; D is unclear. CDR1 is MGHDK and CDR2 is SYGVNS in the germline V gene. The CDR3 consists of 13 residues. The V and J ends lost 1 base and 3 bases respectively, with 5 bases between them. CDR3 DNA sequence: TGTGCCAGCAGTGAATGGGTAACAGATACGCAGTATTTT. Residues: CASSEWVTDTQYF. Looking up the rest from reference TRBV25-1 and TRBJ2-3 gives the full variable domain: EADIYQTPRYLVIGTGKKITLECSQTMGHDKMYWYQQDPGMELHLIHYSYGVNSTEKGDLSSESTVSRIRTEHFPLTLESARPSHTSQYLCASSEWVTDTQYFGPGTRLTVL.

The rearrangement links TRBV6-1 to TRBJ2-3; TRBD2 matches at 7 bases. This CDR3 contains 14 residues. Germline CDR1 is MNHNS and CDR2 is SASEGT. V lost 7 bases to trimming and J lost 7 bases; unmatched junction nucleotides: 11. CDR3 sequence: CASKAGPTYNTQYF. The CDR3 nucleotides read TGTGCCAGCAAAGCGGGGCCGACCTATAATACGCAGTATTTT.

The chain has TRBV10-3 and TRBJ2-7; tentative D call: TRBD1 (7 bases). The CDR3 spans 14 residues. CDR1 is ENHRY and CDR2 is SYGVKD in the germline V gene. Between the trimmed V and J ends, which lost 10 bases and 0 bases, there was a span of 16 bases. CDR3 bases: TGTGCCACCGCGGGGACAGAGAACTCCTACGAGCAGTACTTC. Translation gives CATAGTENSYEQYF.

Ten or more counts support this clonotype. V usage is TRBV7-2 and J usage is TRBJ2-7, with D perhaps TRBD1 (5 bases). V lost 0 bases to trimming and J lost 3 bases, with 18 bases between them. Germline CDR1 SGHTA, CDR2 FQGNSA. The CDR3 runs 17 residues. CDR3 sequence (DNA): TGTGCCAGCAGCTTAGCCTCTTTCAACCGACAGAACTACGAGCAGTACGTC. This sequence encodes CASSLASFNRQNYEQYV.

This clonotype was found a few times. The chain links TRBV5-1 to TRBJ1-1; D unresolved. V was shortened by 6 bases and J by 0 bases, with 9 bases between the two germline ends. The CDR3 consists of 13 residues. The V gene's germline CDR1 is SGHRS and CDR2 YFSETQ. This CDR3 is CASKQNMNTEAFF. The DNA for the CDR3 is TGCGCCAGCAAACAGAACATGAACACTGAAGCTTTCTTT.

V is TRBV27 and J is TRBJ2-7; possible D gene TRBD1, 5 bases. Germline CDR1 MNHEY, CDR2 SMNVEV (reference sequence). V lost 2 bases and J 5 bases, leaving 22 bases between the germline ends. CDR3 length: 17 residues. CDR3 protein: CASSLRNARETCHEQYV. DNA for the CDR3: TGTGCCAGCAGTTTAAGGAACGCCAGGGAAACGTGCCACGAGCAGTACGTC.

This clonotype has only a few counts. This chain joins TRBV6-1 and TRBJ2-4; TRBD1 agrees at 7 bases. This CDR3 comprises 13 residues. Germline trimming cut 11 bases from V and 6 bases from J; bases unmatched to any gene: 10. The germline gives CDR1 MNHNS, CDR2 SASEGT. Here the CDR3 DNA reads TGTGCCTCCTCAGGGGCAGGGGGAAACATTCAGTACTTC. It encodes CASSGAGGNIQYF.

This clonotype was found a few times. V gene TRBV6-5 combines with J gene TRBJ2-7; 8 positions match TRBD2. CDR3 length: 13 amino acids. Germline assignment: CDR1 MNHEY and CDR2 SVGAGI. The trim removed 7 bases at V and 6 bases at J, leaving 8 bases unmatched. CDR3 loop: CASTSDGGGEQYF. The CDR3 DNA reads as TGTGCCAGCACTTCCGACGGGGGGGGCGAGCAGTACTTC.

This clonotype was counted a few times. This chain joins TRBV12-3 or TRBV12-4 and TRBJ2-1, with 16 positions matching TRBD2. Unmatched junction bases numbered 4, after V lost 5 bases and J lost 12 bases. CDR3 length: 14 amino acids. The CDR3: CASSPGLAGGRQFF. DNA for the CDR3: TGTGCCAGCAGTCCGGGACTAGCGGGGGGGCGGCAGTTCTTC.

The sample holds many counts of this clonotype. The chain combines TRBV5-1 with TRBJ2-3; D tentatively fits TRBD1 or TRBD2 (5 bases each). This CDR3 is 17 amino acids long. V was trimmed by 2 bases and J by 4 bases, leaving 20 bases between them. Germline loops: CDR1 SGHRS, CDR2 YFSETQ. The CDR3 bases are TGCGCCAGCAGCTTCCCCCCCGGGACGCAAGGGGCAGATACGCAGTATTTT. Protein: CASSFPPGTQGADTQYF.

There are a few counts of this clonotype. This chain joins TRBV7-2 and TRBJ1-3, with D possibly TRBD1 on 6 matching bases. Germline values: CDR1 SGHTA, CDR2 FQGNSA. CDR3 size: 16 residues. V lost 5 bases to trimming and J lost 0 bases, with 14 bases between them. This CDR3 is CASSRVTGPSGNTIYF. CDR3 DNA sequence: TGTGCCAGCAGCCGGGTGACAGGTCCCTCTGGAAACACCATATATTTT.

This clonotype was counted a few times. The chain uses TRBV7-2 and TRBJ2-7, with a possible D match to TRBD2 (5 bases). The CDR3 extends over 13 amino acids. V shed 5 bases and J shed 4 bases, with 12 bases lying between them. The germline CDR1 and CDR2 sequences are SGHTA and FQGNSA. This CDR3 reads CASSREPLYEQYV. The CDR3 DNA reads TGTGCCAGCAGCAGGGAGCCTCTATACGAGCAGTACGTC.

This clonotype has a count of ten or more. This chain's CDR3 is CASSFGDYETQYF. The CDR3 coding sequence is TGTGCCAGCAGCTTCGGGGACTACGAGACCCAGTACTTC. The chain couples TRBV7-2 to TRBJ2-5; 7 positions match TRBD2. Germline values: CDR1 SGHTA, CDR2 FQGNSA. This CDR3 has 13 amino acids. V dropped 3 bases and J dropped 5; count of bases not matched to a gene: 3.

This chain connects TRBV18 to TRBJ1-6; TRBD1 matches 10 bases. The CDR3 extends over 18 amino acids. Germline CDR1 is KGHSH and CDR2 is LQKENI. With V trimmed by 3 bases and J by 5 bases, 10 bases remained unmatched. CDR3 amino acids: CASSPIRGQGVNNSPLHF. DNA of the CDR3: TGTGCCAGCTCACCTATTAGAGGACAGGGGGTGAATAATTCACCCCTCCACTTT.

This clonotype was seen only a few times. This chain links TRBV18 with TRBJ1-1; TRBD1 aligns across 7 bases. The CDR3 is 15 amino acids. CDR1 and CDR2 (germline): KGHSH, LQKENI. V shed 6 bases and J 10 bases; nucleotides not matched to a gene: 17. The CDR3 loop is CASSPPSQTGSGAFF. The CDR3 DNA reads TGTGCCAGCTCCCCGCCCTCCCAGACAGGGAGTGGAGCTTTCTTT.

V gene TRBV20-1 combines with J gene TRBJ2-1; no definite D call. The V end lost 6 bases, the J end lost 0 bases, and 6 bases lay between the germline ends. The CDR3 is made up of 12 amino acids. CDR1 and CDR2 from the germline V gene are DFQATT and SNEGSKA (reference sequence). The chain's CDR3 is CSARRSYNEQFF. Written as DNA, the CDR3 is TGCAGTGCCCGCCGCTCCTACAATGAGCAGTTCTTC.

This chain joins TRBV6-1 and TRBJ1-5; D call uncertain. The germline V gene has CDR1 MNHNS and CDR2 SASEGT. The CDR3 has 15 residues. V shed 1 base and J shed 2 bases, with 9 bases lying between them. Here the CDR3 reads CASSEGGWRNQPQHF. For the CDR3, the DNA is TGTGCCAGCAGTGAAGGAGGTTGGCGCAATCAGCCCCAGCATTTT.

This clonotype was seen more than once but under ten times. This chain connects TRBV23-1 to TRBJ2-7; TRBD1 might be the D (6 bases). TRBV23-1 is noted as an ORF with a role that remains uncertain. V lost 8 bases to trimming and J lost 3 bases, with 20 bases between them. This CDR3 spans 15 amino acids. The CDR3: CASGRDRTPYYEQYF. The CDR3 DNA is TGCGCCAGCGGGCGCGACAGGACTCCTTACTACGAGCAGTACTTC.

This clonotype was found many times. The chain uses TRBV25-1 and TRBJ2-6, with 7 positions matching TRBD1. The CDR3 is 15 residues long. After removal of 2 bases from V and 2 bases from J, the junction contained 0 bases not matched to a gene. The germline V gene encodes CDR1 MGHDK and CDR2 SYGVNS. This CDR3 is CASSEQGAGANVLTF. The DNA of the CDR3 is TGTGCCAGCAGTGAACAGGGGGCTGGGGCCAACGTCCTGACTTTC.

This clonotype was seen a few times. The chain's CDR3 is CASSSPQREVYRTGETQYF. The CDR3, as DNA: TGTGCCAGCAGCTCCCCGCAAAGGGAGGTCTATAGAACTGGAGAGACCCAGTACTTC. This chain uses TRBV11-1 with TRBJ2-5; TRBD2 might be the D (6 bases). With 4 bases removed from V and 4 bases from J, the gap between germline ends came to 28 bases. The CDR3 runs 19 residues. Germline loops: CDR1 SGHAT, CDR2 FQDESV (reference sequence).

The chain is built from TRBV5-6 and TRBJ2-5, with 7 bases lining up with TRBD1. Germline lookup yields CDR1 SGHDT and CDR2 YYEEEE. The CDR3 has 13 residues. V gave up 7 bases and J gave up 4 bases; unmatched junction bases: 7. CDR3 region: CASHGTVGETQYF. The CDR3 DNA reads TGTGCCAGCCACGGGACAGTCGGAGAGACCCAGTACTTC. Full variable domain (missing parts from reference TRBV5-6 and TRBJ2-5): DAGVTQSPTHLIKTRGQQVTLRCSPKSGHDTVSWYQQALGQGPQFIFQYYEEEERQRGNFPDRFSGHQFPNYSSELNVNALLLGDSALYLCASHGTVGETQYFGPGTRLLVL.

This clonotype was seen only a few times. The J gene is TRBJ2-3, the V gene TRBV7-9, with 7 bases that match TRBD2. The CDR3 consists of 16 residues. J lost 3 bases, V lost 5 bases, and 11 bases had no gene match. Per germline, CDR1 SEHNR and CDR2 FQNEAQ (reference sequence). The CDR3 region has the DNA TGTGCCAGCAGCCGATTTCTTGGGGAGGGGACAGATACGCAGTATTTT. It specifies CASSRFLGEGTDTQYF.

This clonotype was counted between two and nine times. V gene TRBV5-4 combines with J gene TRBJ1-4; D is ambiguous. V gave up 1 base and J gave up 8 bases, with 9 bases separating them. In germline, CDR1 is SGHNT, CDR2 YYREEE (reference sequence). The CDR3 has 13 residues. The CDR3 spells CASSLSASEKLFF. The CDR3 DNA sequence: TGTGCCAGCAGCTTGAGCGCGTCAGAAAAACTGTTTTTT.

The chain has TRBV20-1 and TRBJ1-4, with unresolved D. This CDR3 comprises 14 residues. CDR1 is DFQATT, CDR2 SNEGSKA, per germline (reference sequence). V lost 6 bases to trimming and J lost 4 bases, with 15 bases between them. CDR3 amino acids: CSAIRCGLNEKLFF. The CDR3, as DNA: TGCAGTGCGATTCGTTGCGGGCTTAATGAAAAACTGTTTTTT.

The chain is built from TRBV5-4 and TRBJ2-3; 9 nucleotides agree with TRBD1. The CDR3 has 15 amino acids. V trimming: 4 bases; J trimming: 7 bases; junction bases outside the gene matches: 10. CDR1 SGHNT and CDR2 YYREEE come from the germline V gene (reference sequence). The CDR3 loop is CASSVGQGTSNTQYF. The CDR3 bases are TGTGCCAGCAGCGTGGGACAGGGAACCTCGAATACGCAGTATTTT.

V and J are TRBV6-5 and TRBJ1-4; the D is unclear. The V end was cut by 2 bases, the J end by 0 bases, with 7 bases between. Germline lookup yields CDR1 MNHEY and CDR2 SVGAGI. This CDR3 has 15 amino acids. The CDR3 DNA reads as TGTGCCAGCAGTTACATGGGGACAACTAATGAAAAACTGTTTTTT. Translating it yields CASSYMGTTNEKLFF.

This clonotype has at least ten counts. The rearrangement links TRBV6-1 to TRBJ2-7; TRBD1 matches 9 bases. V was pared by 2 bases and J by 6 bases, with 5 bases of the junction left unmatched. The CDR3 totals 14 residues. Germline CDR1 MNHNS, CDR2 SASEGT. The CDR3 DNA reads TGTGCCAGCAGTGAACTTGGGACAGGGCTCGAGCAGTACTTC. Protein: CASSELGTGLEQYF.